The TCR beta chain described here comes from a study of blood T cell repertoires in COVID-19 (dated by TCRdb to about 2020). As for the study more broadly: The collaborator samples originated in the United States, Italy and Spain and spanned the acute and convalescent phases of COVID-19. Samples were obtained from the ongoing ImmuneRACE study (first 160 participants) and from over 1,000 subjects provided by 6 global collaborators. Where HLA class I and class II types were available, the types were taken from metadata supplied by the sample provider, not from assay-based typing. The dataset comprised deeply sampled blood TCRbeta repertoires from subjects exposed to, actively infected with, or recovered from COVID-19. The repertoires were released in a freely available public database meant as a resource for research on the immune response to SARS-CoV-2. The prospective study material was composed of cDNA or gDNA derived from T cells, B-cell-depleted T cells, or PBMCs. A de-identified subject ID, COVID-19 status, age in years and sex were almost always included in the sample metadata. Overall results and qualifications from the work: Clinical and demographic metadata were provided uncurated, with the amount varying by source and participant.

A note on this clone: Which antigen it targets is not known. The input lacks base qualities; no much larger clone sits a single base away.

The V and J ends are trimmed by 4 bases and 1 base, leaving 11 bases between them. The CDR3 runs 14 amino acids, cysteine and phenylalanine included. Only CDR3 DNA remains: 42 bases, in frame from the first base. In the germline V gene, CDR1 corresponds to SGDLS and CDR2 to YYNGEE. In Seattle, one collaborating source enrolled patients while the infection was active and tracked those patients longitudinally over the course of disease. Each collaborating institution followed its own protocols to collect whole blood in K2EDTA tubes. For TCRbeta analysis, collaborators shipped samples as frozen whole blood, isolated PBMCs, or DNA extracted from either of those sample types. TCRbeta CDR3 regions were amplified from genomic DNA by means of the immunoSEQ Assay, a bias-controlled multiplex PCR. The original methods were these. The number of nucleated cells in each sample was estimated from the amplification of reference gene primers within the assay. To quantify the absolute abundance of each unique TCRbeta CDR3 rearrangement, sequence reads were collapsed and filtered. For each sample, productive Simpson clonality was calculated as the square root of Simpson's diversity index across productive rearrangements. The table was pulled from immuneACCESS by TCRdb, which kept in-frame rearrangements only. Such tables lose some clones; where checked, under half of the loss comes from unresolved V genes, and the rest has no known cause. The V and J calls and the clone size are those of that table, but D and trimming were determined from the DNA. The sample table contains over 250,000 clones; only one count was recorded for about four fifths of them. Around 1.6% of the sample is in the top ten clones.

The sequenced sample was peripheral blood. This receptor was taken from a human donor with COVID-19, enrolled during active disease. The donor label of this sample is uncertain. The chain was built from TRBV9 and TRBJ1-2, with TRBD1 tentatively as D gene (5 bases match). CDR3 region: CASSRGVGNYGYTF. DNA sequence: TGTGCCAGCAGCCGGGGGGTAGGTAACTATGGCTACACCTTC.